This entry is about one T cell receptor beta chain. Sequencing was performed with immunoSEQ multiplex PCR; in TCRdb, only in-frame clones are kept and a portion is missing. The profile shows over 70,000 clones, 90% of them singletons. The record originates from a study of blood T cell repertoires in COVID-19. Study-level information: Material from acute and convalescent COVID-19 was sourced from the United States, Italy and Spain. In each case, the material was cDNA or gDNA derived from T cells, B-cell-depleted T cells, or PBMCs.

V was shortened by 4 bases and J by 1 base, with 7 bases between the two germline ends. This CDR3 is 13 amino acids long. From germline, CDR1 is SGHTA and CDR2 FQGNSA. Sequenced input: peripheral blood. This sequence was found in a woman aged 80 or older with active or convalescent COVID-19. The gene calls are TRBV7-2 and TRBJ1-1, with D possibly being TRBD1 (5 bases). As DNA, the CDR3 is TGTGCCAGCAGCTCCGGACAGAACACTGAAGCTTTCTTT. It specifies CASSSGQNTEAFF.